One sample yielded the 25 T cell receptor beta chains listed below, sequenced in a study of shared clonotypes between healthy human individuals. Using immunoSEQ multiplex PCR, the repertoire was profiled, and TCRdb retains in-frame clones only, with some absent. This sample yields about 2.3 million clones, of which 85% to 95% are seen a single time; about 0.41% belongs to the top ten. The sequencing input was naive CD4+ T cells from PBMCs. As to subset: CD45RA+ positively selected. The receptors originated from a man aged 18 to 35 in good health. Some clones in this sample may be carry-over from other donors' samples.

J is TRBJ1-2 and V is TRBV4-1; the D gene is possibly TRBD1 (5 bases). Trimming pared 2 bases from V and 2 bases from J, leaving 9 bases between. Germline lookup yields CDR1 MGHRA and CDR2 YSYEKL. CDR3 size: 14 residues. The CDR3 DNA reads TGCGCCAGCAGCCAATCAGCAGGGAACTATGGCTACACCTTC. Encoded protein: CASSQSAGNYGYTF.

V usage is TRBV11-2 and J usage is TRBJ1-4; no reliable D call. The V end was cut by 6 bases, the J end by 5 bases, with 10 bases between. Germline-derived CDR1 and CDR2 are SGHAT and FQNNGV. This CDR3 is 13 amino acids long. Here the CDR3 DNA reads TGTGCCAGCAGTGGGAGGACCAATGAAAAACTGTTTTTT. As protein: CASSGRTNEKLFF.

A note on this clone: Other DNA sequences in this specimen translate into the identical CDR3. This chain links TRBV25-1 with TRBJ2-2, with D unresolved. V gave up 7 bases and J gave up 2 bases, with 5 bases separating them. CDR3 length equals 12 residues. In germline, CDR1 is MGHDK, CDR2 SYGVNS. The CDR3 here is CASKGNTGELFF. CDR3 in DNA: TGTGCCAGCAAGGGTAACACCGGGGAGCTGTTTTTT.

In the case of this clone: This sample includes further DNA sequences coding for the same CDR3. V gene TRBV7-3 combines with J gene TRBJ2-2; D is undetermined. The germline CDR1 and CDR2 sequences are SGHTA and FQGTGA. The CDR3 spans 12 residues. Trimming removed 2 bases at V and 6 bases at J, with 4 bases between. In nucleotides, the CDR3 is TGTGCCAGCAGCTTAGGCGCCGGGGAGCTGTTTTTT. Protein sequence: CASSLGAGELFF.

This chain joins TRBV5-1 and TRBJ1-3, with unresolved D. V was trimmed by 0 bases and J by 5 bases, leaving 9 bases between them. The germline gives CDR1 SGHRS, CDR2 YFSETQ. CDR3 length equals 14 residues. Here the CDR3 DNA reads TGCGCCAGCAGCTTGGGTCCAGCGCGAAACACCATATATTTT. Its translation is CASSLGPARNTIYF.

V gene TRBV10-1 combines with J gene TRBJ2-7; D is perhaps TRBD1 (5 bases). Germline V lookup: CDR1 WNHNN, CDR2 SYGVQD (reference sequence). The V end lost 6 bases, the J end lost 0 bases, and 12 bases lay between the germline ends. The CDR3 length is 14 residues. The CDR3, as DNA: TGCGCCAGCAGAAGCAGGGCACGCTCCTACGAGCAGTACTTC. Amino acid sequence: CASRSRARSYEQYF.

V and J are TRBV4-1 and TRBJ1-2; D not resolved. Trimming cost V 0 bases and J 5 bases, with 13 bases left between them. The CDR3 sequence is 15 residues long. Germline V gene sequence: CDR1 MGHRA, CDR2 YSYEKL. The CDR3 region is CASSQDPKLAYGYTF. The CDR3 DNA follows: TGCGCCAGCAGCCAAGATCCCAAGTTAGCTTATGGCTACACCTTC.

This clone showed up just a few times. At the DNA level, this CDR3 is encoded by other sequences in the same sample as well. The J gene is TRBJ1-1, the V gene TRBV2; tentatively, D is TRBD1 (6 bases). Germline loops: CDR1 SNHLY, CDR2 FYNNEI. The CDR3 has 14 amino acids. The V end lost 2 bases, the J end lost 0 bases, and 7 bases lay between the germline ends. CDR3 nucleotide sequence: TGTGCCAGCAGTGAACAGGGGATGAACACTGAAGCTTTCTTT. This codes for CASSEQGMNTEAFF. Together with reference TRBV2 and TRBJ1-1, the CDR3 gives the full variable domain: EPEVTQTPSHQVTQMGQEVILRCVPISNHLYFYWYRQILGQKVEFLVSFYNNEISEKSEIFDDQFSVERPDGSNFTLKIRSTKLEDSAMYFCASSEQGMNTEAFFGQGTRLTVV.

This rearrangement joins TRBV5-5 to TRBJ1-4, with D perhaps matching TRBD1 (5 bases). Germline V gene data show CDR1 as SGHKS and CDR2 as YYEKEE (reference sequence). Trimming left V 1 base short and J 8 bases short, with 21 bases between. The CDR3 contains 17 residues. The CDR3 loop is CASSLWQDSVLPEKLFF. In DNA, the CDR3 is TGTGCCAGCAGCTTGTGGCAAGACAGCGTGCTGCCCGAAAAACTGTTTTTT.

The chain employs TRBV29-1 and TRBJ1-2; perhaps TRBD1 as D (5 bases). CDR3 size: 13 residues. V was pared by 3 bases and J by 3 bases, with 11 bases between. Germline V CDR1 and CDR2: SQVTM, ANQGSEA. Written as DNA, the CDR3 is TGCAGCGTTGATGGGCAGGGCGACTATGGCTACACCTTC. Translating it yields CSVDGQGDYGYTF.

This clone was observed a handful of times. V is TRBV19 and J is TRBJ1-1; 11 bases are shared with TRBD1. CDR1 and CDR2 from the germline V gene are LNHDA and SQIVND (reference sequence). This CDR3 has 13 amino acids. The V gene end was trimmed by 5 bases and the J gene end by 11 bases; junction bases not matched to a gene: 7. The CDR3 coding sequence is TGTGCCAGTAGTCCGGGACAGGGGGTGAGGGCTTTCTTT. Amino acid sequence: CASSPGQGVRAFF. Full variable domain (rest looked up from reference TRBV19 and TRBJ1-1): DGGITQSPKYLFRKEGQNVTLSCEQNLNHDAMYWYRQDPGQGLRLIYYSQIVNDFQKGDIAEGYSVSREKKESFPLTVTSAQKNPTAFYLCASSPGQGVRAFFGQGTRLTVV.

V gene TRBV19 combines with J gene TRBJ1-2, with 7 positions matching TRBD1. Germline V gene lookup returns CDR1 LNHDA and CDR2 SQIVND (reference sequence). The junction had 5 bases not matched to a gene; V was cut back by 3 bases and J by 4 bases. The CDR3 is made up of 14 amino acids. CDR3 residues: CASSISRQGYGYTF. CDR3 DNA: TGTGCCAGTAGTATCTCTAGACAGGGCTATGGCTACACCTTC.

The V call is TRBV5-1, the J call TRBJ1-4, with a tentative D call TRBD1 (5 bases). The CDR3 has 14 residues. The germline CDR1 and CDR2 sequences are SGHRS and YFSETQ. The V gene lost 3 bases and the J gene lost 7 bases, with 13 bases spanning the gap. The CDR3 coding sequence is TGCGCCAGCAGCTATCAGGGTTCCGGTGAAAAACTGTTTTTT. It is translated as CASSYQGSGEKLFF. The whole variable domain, filled in from reference TRBV5-1 and TRBJ1-4, reads KAGVTQTPRYLIKTRGQQVTLSCSPISGHRSVSWYQQTPGQGLQFLFEYFSETQRNKGNFPGRFSGRQFSNSRSEMNVSTLELGDSALYLCASSYQGSGEKLFFGSGTQLSVL.

This chain connects TRBV4-1 to TRBJ2-7; possibly TRBD2 for D (6 bases). In germline, CDR1 is MGHRA, CDR2 YSYEKL. The CDR3 runs to 16 residues. Trimming removed 3 bases at V and 2 bases at J, with 17 bases between. The chain's CDR3 is CASSHPVGSGTYEQYF. CDR3 DNA sequence: TGCGCCAGCAGCCACCCTGTAGGTAGCGGCACCTACGAGCAGTACTTC.

This chain's CDR3 is CSVEDGWGGGNQPQHF. In DNA, the CDR3 is TGCAGCGTTGAAGACGGGTGGGGAGGGGGCAATCAGCCCCAGCATTTT. The V call is TRBV29-1, the J call TRBJ1-5, with TRBD1 as a possible D gene (5 bases). The CDR3 runs 16 residues. Trimming stripped 0 bases from V and 2 bases from J, with 14 bases between. Per germline, CDR1 SQVTM and CDR2 ANQGSEA.

This clone came up a few times. The rearrangement links TRBV28 to TRBJ1-5; D is possibly TRBD1 (5 bases). V lost 8 bases to trimming and J lost 7 bases, with 15 bases between them. The CDR3 is made up of 13 amino acids. Germline V gene sequence: CDR1 MDHEN, CDR2 SYDVKM. CDR3 loop: CASFRVQGQPQHF. CDR3 sequence (DNA): TGTGCCAGCTTCAGGGTTCAAGGACAGCCCCAGCATTTT.

This clone was seen a single time. The chain combines TRBV5-1 with TRBJ2-5, with D perhaps TRBD1 (6 bases). This CDR3 region has 14 residues. In germline, CDR1 is SGHRS, CDR2 YFSETQ. The ends were cut back, 6 bases at V and 1 base at J, with 13 bases in the middle. In DNA form, the CDR3 reads TGCGCCAGCACCACTAGGGGGACCCAAGAGACCCAGTACTTC. As protein: CASTTRGTQETQYF.

V usage is TRBV7-2 and J usage is TRBJ2-5; D not resolved. Trimming took off 2 bases at V and 1 base at J, with 8 bases between the two ends. The CDR3 runs to 14 residues. CDR1 and CDR2 (germline): SGHTA, FQGNSA. CDR3 coding DNA: TGTGCCAGCAGCTTAATGGGCAGCCAAGAGACCCAGTACTTC. Protein sequence: CASSLMGSQETQYF.

The chain combines TRBV4-2 with TRBJ2-7, with 8 bases aligning to TRBD2. The CDR3 is made up of 17 amino acids. CDR1 LGHNA and CDR2 YNFKEQ come from the germline V gene. J gave up 0 bases and V 3 bases, and 10 bases lay outside the gene matches. CDR3 in DNA: TGTGCCAGCAGCCACCTCGGGGGGGCACTGAGCTCCTACGAGCAGTACTTC. Amino acids: CASSHLGGALSSYEQYF.

The DNA for the CDR3 is TGTGCCAGCAGTTTATTGGGGACAGGGAAACTGTTTTTT. This codes for CASSLLGTGKLFF. The V call is TRBV28, the J call TRBJ1-4; TRBD1 agrees at 9 bases. Looked up from germline, CDR1 is MDHEN and CDR2 is SYDVKM. The CDR3 extends over 13 amino acids. The V and J ends lost 1 base and 11 bases, in that order; junction bases with no gene match: 2.

The chain carries TRBV7-3 and TRBJ2-6; no definite D call. CDR1 and CDR2 (germline): SGHTA, FQGTGA. The V end lost 2 bases, the J end lost 0 bases, and 11 bases lay between the germline ends. The CDR3 runs to 17 residues. In nucleotides, the CDR3 is TGTGCCAGCAGCTTAGAGGTTTTGAGCTCTGGGGCCAACGTCCTGACTTTC. This encodes CASSLEVLSSGANVLTF.

This clone was counted once. The chain links TRBV4-2 to TRBJ2-5; 7 bases map to TRBD2. CDR3 length equals 14 residues. Germline assignment: CDR1 LGHNA and CDR2 YNFKEQ. Trimming removed 1 base from V and 5 bases from J; junction bases left unmatched: 4. The DNA of the CDR3 is TGTGCCAGCAGCCAAGGGGGAGGGTGGGAGACCCAGTACTTC. This gives the protein CASSQGGGWETQYF.

A few counts support this clone. The chain combines TRBV19 with TRBJ1-1; 10 nucleotides agree with TRBD1. Germline CDR1 and CDR2: LNHDA and SQIVND (reference sequence). The CDR3 spans 14 residues. J gave up 6 bases and V 4 bases, and 5 bases lay outside the gene matches. Written as DNA, the CDR3 is TGTGCCAGTAGTACCGACAGGGGGCTGGCTGAAGCTTTCTTT. Amino acids: CASSTDRGLAEAFF.

This clone appeared a single time. The chain joins TRBV4-1 to TRBJ2-1; TRBD2 aligns across 12 bases. Trimming removed 1 base from V and 8 bases from J; junction bases left unmatched: 12. The CDR3 sequence is 18 residues long. The germline V gene encodes CDR1 MGHRA and CDR2 YSYEKL. The DNA of the CDR3 is TGCGCCAGCAGCCAAGGGACTAGCGGGAATGGGGGTGCGGATGAGCAGTTCTTC. Translated, it gives CASSQGTSGNGGADEQFF.

The V and J genes are TRBV11-2 and TRBJ2-2; 9 bases agree with TRBD2. The CDR3 is made up of 17 amino acids. CDR1 SGHAT and CDR2 FQNNGV come from the germline V gene. J was trimmed by 7 bases and V by 6 bases; bases with no gene match: 15. CDR3 region: CASRSWPRLAESGELFF. CDR3 DNA sequence: TGTGCCAGCAGATCCTGGCCCCGACTAGCGGAAAGCGGGGAGCTGTTTTTT.